These T cell receptor beta chains were read from a single sample in a study of cytotoxic CD8 clonotypes in ibrutinib-treated CLL. Method: immunoSEQ multiplex PCR; TCRdb's copy keeps in-frame clones and lacks some. This sample carries hundreds of thousands of clones, around four fifths of them seen once, and the ten largest clones take more than 6%. Sequencing was performed on PBMCs, taken before ibrutinib treatment. The receptors stem from a human donor with chronic lymphocytic leukemia. CDR3s include the opening cysteine and the closing phenylalanine or tryptophan. The D gene is left open where the match is weak. The listing skips clone size in some rows; elsewhere it reads once, few, many or a size class.

j_call | clone_size | d_call | v_call | cdr3_length | cdr3_nt | cdr3_aa
TRBJ2-2 | NA | TRBD2 | TRBV9 | 17 | TGTGCCAGCAGCGACTATATTGGACTAGCGAGGACCGGGGAGCTGTTTTTT | CASSDYIGLARTGELFF
TRBJ1-2 | few | NA | TRBV7-2 | 12 | TGTGCCAGCAGCCAGACGAACTATGGCTACACCTTC | CASSQTNYGYTF
TRBJ1-1 | NA | NA | TRBV11-1 | 14 | TGTGCCAGCAGCTTCCAGGGACCGAACACTGAGGCTTTCTTT | CASSFQGPNTEAFF
TRBJ1-1 | NA | TRBD1 | TRBV7-9 | 14 | TGTGCCAGCAGCTTAGCGAGCGGGACAGAAGAAGCTTTCTTT | CASSLASGTEEAFF
TRBJ2-7 | NA | TRBD1 | TRBV28 | 12 | TGTGCCATCGGACAGGGAAGGTACGAGCAGTACTTC | CAIGQGRYEQYF
TRBJ2-7 | NA | NA | TRBV10-2 | 15 | TGCGCCAGCAGTGAGCGACGACGGGTAGCCTACGAGCAGTACTTC | CASSERRRVAYEQYF
TRBJ2-3 | NA | NA | TRBV7-2 | 15 | TGTGCCAGCAGCTGGAGGGGGGACCACAGAGATACGCAGTATTTT | CASSWRGDHRDTQYF
TRBJ2-7 | NA | TRBD2 | TRBV18 | 14 | TGTGCCAGCTCCTTGCTAGCGGGAAGTGCCGAGCAGTACTTC | CASSLLAGSAEQYF
TRBJ2-2 | few | NA | TRBV4-1 | 19 | TGCGCCAGCAGCCAAGTAAGCTCCGGGGCCCTGAATTACTCCGGGGAGCTGTTTTTT | CASSQVSSGALNYSGELFF
TRBJ2-1 | few | NA | TRBV14 | 15 | TGTGCCAGCAGCCATCGGGGGGCTAGCTTTGATGAGCAGTTCTTC | CASSHRGASFDEQFF
TRBJ2-7 | NA | NA | TRBV6-1 | 14 | TGTGCCAGCAGTGGGCCGGGCGGGTTAGACGAGCAGTACTTC | CASSGPGGLDEQYF
TRBJ1-3 | NA | TRBD1 | TRBV9 | 16 | TGTGCCAGCAGCGTAGCAGGGGGGGCATCTGGAAACACCATATATTTT | CASSVAGGASGNTIYF
TRBJ2-5 | NA | NA | TRBV7-9 | 14 | TGTGCCAGCAGCTCGACGGGACGACAAGAGACCCAGTACTTC | CASSSTGRQETQYF
TRBJ2-2 | NA | NA | TRBV9 | 17 | TGTGCCAGCAGCGTATCCCTAAAATCTCGGGGGACCGGGGAGCTGTTTTTT | CASSVSLKSRGTGELFF
TRBJ2-1 | NA | TRBD2 | TRBV19 | 16 | TGTGCCAGTAGTATTCAACTAGCGGGAGCCCTTTTTGAGCAGTTCTTC | CASSIQLAGALFEQFF
TRBJ2-7 | NA | TRBD2 | TRBV11-2 | 15 | TGTGCCAGCAGCTTAGTCCTAGCGGGAGCGCACGAGCAGTACTTC | CASSLVLAGAHEQYF
TRBJ2-7 | NA | NA | TRBV18 | 15 | TGTGCCAGCTCACCAGACAGGCTATTGAACCACGAGCAGTACTTC | CASSPDRLLNHEQYF
TRBJ1-4 | NA | NA | TRBV28 | 16 | TGTGCCAGCAGTCCACGCCGGGACTTACTTAATGAAAAACTGTTTTTT | CASSPRRDLLNEKLFF
TRBJ1-5 | NA | NA | TRBV7-2 | 13 | TGTGCCAGCAGCTTCCATAGAAATCAGCCCCAGCATTTT | CASSFHRNQPQHF
TRBJ2-1 | medium-sized | TRBD2 | TRBV2 | 13 | TGTGCCAGCGTTACTAGCGTGAACAATGAGCAGTTCTTC | CASVTSVNNEQFF
TRBJ2-7 | NA | TRBD1 | TRBV7-2 | 15 | TGTGCCAGCAGCCCCGGGACAGGGGGCTGGTACGAGCAGTACTTC | CASSPGTGGWYEQYF
TRBJ2-1 | NA | NA | TRBV29-1 | 12 | TGCAGCCCCAGGGATCCCTACAATGAGCAGTTCTTC | CSPRDPYNEQFF
TRBJ2-3 | NA | NA | TRBV11-2 | 14 | TGTGCCAGCAGCTTAGATCCACGTATTGATACGCAGTATTTT | CASSLDPRIDTQYF
TRBJ1-1 | few | NA | TRBV7-8 | 14 | TGTGCCAGCAGCTTTGACAGCTCCCGTACTGAAGCTTTCTTT | CASSFDSSRTEAFF
TRBJ2-2 | NA | NA | TRBV12-5 | 14 | TGTGCTAGTGGTTTGAGGGAGGCCACCGGGGAGCTGTTTTTT | CASGLREATGELFF
TRBJ2-1 | NA | TRBD2 | TRBV11-2 | 14 | TGTGCCACCCACTCGGCGGGAGCAGGAAATGAGCAGTTCTTC | CATHSAGAGNEQFF
TRBJ2-7 | NA | TRBD2 | TRBV19 | 16 | TGTGCCAGTAGCAATTATGTGACTAGCGGGAACTACGAGCAGTACTTC | CASSNYVTSGNYEQYF
TRBJ1-5 | NA | NA | TRBV27 | 17 | TGTGCCAGCAGTTTCACAGCCCAGGGACGACGTAGCCAGCCCCAGCATTTT | CASSFTAQGRRSQPQHF
TRBJ1-4 | NA | NA | TRBV30 | 14 | TGTGCCTGGAGTTTCCGGGCTCTCCCGGAAAAACTGTTTTTT | CAWSFRALPEKLFF
TRBJ2-3 | NA | NA | TRBV14 | 13 | TGTGCCAGCAGCCACTCGATTCCAGATACGCAGTATTTT | CASSHSIPDTQYF
TRBJ1-2 | NA | NA | TRBV4-3 | 15 | TGCGCCAGCAGCGCCTACGAACAGCTCCACTATGGCTACACCTTC | CASSAYEQLHYGYTF
TRBJ2-3 | NA | TRBD2 | TRBV30 | 15 | TGTGCCTGGAGAGCTGGCGGGAGTAGCACAGATACGCAGTATTTT | CAWRAGGSSTDTQYF